This T cell receptor (beta chain) emerged from a study of control samples from healthy donors and cancer patients. Clones were sequenced by immunoSEQ multiplex PCR, and TCRdb holds only the in-frame ones, with some missing. Of 100,000 to 150,000 clones detected, 85% to 95% appear once; the ten largest clones hold roughly 8.8%. The sequence derives from a man between 18 and 29 years old in good health. The sample was blood.

The CDR3 DNA reads as TGTGCCAGCAGTGAAGGGTGGAGGGCCTATGGCTACACCTTC. Amino acid sequence: CASSEGWRAYGYTF. The chain links TRBV6-1 to TRBJ1-2; D is undetermined. The CDR3 extends over 14 amino acids. Germline values: CDR1 MNHNS, CDR2 SASEGT. The V and J ends lost 1 base and 4 bases respectively, with 10 bases between them.